This T cell receptor beta chain was observed in a study of beta chain features in type 1 diabetes. Study-level results: Within patients, naive, central memory and Treg TCRB repertoires seemed more similar than within healthy donors. Among patients with Type 1 diabetes, TCRB CDR3s were moderately but significantly shorter in every one of the four CD4+ subsets. Fewer insertions but more deletions were seen at VDJ junctions in type 1 diabetes patients.

The purity of all sorted populations exceeded 95%. Germline-derived CDR1 and CDR2 are SGHRS and YFSETQ. V gave up 0 bases and J gave up 5 bases, with 9 bases separating them. The CDR3 spans 14 residues. Since all of the isolated RNA was reverse transcribed, expressed TCRB transcripts were what got sequenced. The repertoire was sequenced with immunoSEQ multiplex PCR; TCRdb's copy has only in-frame clones and lacks some. In the table there are 55,000 to 85,000 clones, about 48% of which are singletons. To note about this clone: Its antigen is unidentified.

Specimen: central memory CD4+ T cells from blood. This clonotype was obtained from a young man with type 1 diabetes. The chain is built from TRBV5-1 and TRBJ1-5; no clear D. The CDR3, as DNA: TGCGCCAGCAGCTTGGAGAGCCAAGATCAGCCCCAGCATTTT. Its translation: CASSLESQDQPQHF.